This TCR beta chain was sequenced in a study of long-term antiretroviral therapy in people with HIV. The assay, immunoSEQ v3.0, was run at survey level. Repertoires were generated with immunoSEQ multiplex PCR, while TCRdb's copy carries only in-frame clones and drops some. The data contain approximately 22,000 clones, around 84% of them singletons. The cryopreserved samples used held roughly 0.9-11 million PBMC prior to extraction of DNA. Sequences were derived from unsorted PBMCs, sampled 1.9 years after starting antiretroviral therapy. This TCR was recovered from a woman in her forties or fifties with HIV.

Here the CDR3 reads CASSKAAENTGELFF. The CDR3 DNA is TGTGCCAGCAGCAAAGCGGCAGAGAACACCGGGGAGCTGTTTTTT. The chain uses TRBV21-1 and TRBJ2-2; the D call TRBD1 from the table was never checked on the DNA. TRBV21-1 is assigned pseudogene status. The CDR3 consists of 15 residues.